This T cell receptor (beta chain) came from a study of early T cells in non-severe SARS-CoV-2 infection. About the research overall: Whole-blood bulk RNA, unsorted, was sequenced, and chains were unpaired. Study results and caveats: VDJdb-based annotation leaned toward anti-spike CD8 responses and missed private and CD4 specificities.

Trimming stripped 7 bases from V and 3 bases from J, with 15 bases between. CDR1 SQVTM and CDR2 ANQGSEA come from the germline V gene. The CDR3 is 13 residues long. Separate cDNA molecules each had unique molecular identifiers attached to them. TCRdb fed the 5' RACE reads into MiXCR, producing one record per CDR3 protein. The data contain fewer than 60,000 distinct CDR3 sequences, 9.5% to 11% of them singletons. With regard to this clonotype: The antigen is undetermined.

The sequenced sample was whole blood. The receptor was isolated from an adult who was a healthcare worker with PCR-confirmed SARS-CoV-2 infection or an uninfected control (not recorded which). This chain uses TRBV29-1 with TRBJ1-1; D remains unclear. The DNA for the CDR3 is TGCAGCGCAACCCCGGAGGCGGACACTGAAGCTTTCTTT. Translated: CSATPEADTEAFF. Full variable domain (remainder filled in from reference TRBV29-1 and TRBJ1-1): SAVISQKPSRDICQRGTSLTIQCQVDSQVTMMFWYRQQPGQSLTLIATANQGSEATYESGFVIDKFPISRPNLTFSTLTVSNMSPEDSSIYLCSATPEADTEAFFGQGTRLTVV.